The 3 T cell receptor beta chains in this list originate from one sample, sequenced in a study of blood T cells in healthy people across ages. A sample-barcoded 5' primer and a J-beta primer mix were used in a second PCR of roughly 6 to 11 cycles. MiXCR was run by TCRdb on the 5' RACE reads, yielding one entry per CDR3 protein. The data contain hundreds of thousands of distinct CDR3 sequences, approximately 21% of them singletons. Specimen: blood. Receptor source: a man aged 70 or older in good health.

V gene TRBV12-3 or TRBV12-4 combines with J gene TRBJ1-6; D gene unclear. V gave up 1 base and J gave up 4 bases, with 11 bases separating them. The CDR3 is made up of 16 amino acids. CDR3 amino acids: CASSLVWPGYNSPLHF. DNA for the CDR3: TGTGCCAGCAGTTTAGTTTGGCCTGGGTATAATTCACCCCTCCACTTT.

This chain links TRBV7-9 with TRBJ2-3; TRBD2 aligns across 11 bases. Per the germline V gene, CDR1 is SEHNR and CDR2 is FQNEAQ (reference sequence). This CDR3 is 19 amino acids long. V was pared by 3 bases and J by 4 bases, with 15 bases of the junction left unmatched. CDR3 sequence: CASSFRTGPVAGGADTQYF. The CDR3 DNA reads TGTGCCAGCAGCTTCAGGACAGGGCCAGTAGCGGGAGGGGCAGATACGCAGTATTTT.

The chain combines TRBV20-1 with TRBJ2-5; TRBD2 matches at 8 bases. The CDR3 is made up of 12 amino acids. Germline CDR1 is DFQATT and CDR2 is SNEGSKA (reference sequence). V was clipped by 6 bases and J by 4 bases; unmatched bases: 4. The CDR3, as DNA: TGCAGTGCCATCCGGGGGGGAGAGACCCAGTACTTC. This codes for CSAIRGGETQYF.